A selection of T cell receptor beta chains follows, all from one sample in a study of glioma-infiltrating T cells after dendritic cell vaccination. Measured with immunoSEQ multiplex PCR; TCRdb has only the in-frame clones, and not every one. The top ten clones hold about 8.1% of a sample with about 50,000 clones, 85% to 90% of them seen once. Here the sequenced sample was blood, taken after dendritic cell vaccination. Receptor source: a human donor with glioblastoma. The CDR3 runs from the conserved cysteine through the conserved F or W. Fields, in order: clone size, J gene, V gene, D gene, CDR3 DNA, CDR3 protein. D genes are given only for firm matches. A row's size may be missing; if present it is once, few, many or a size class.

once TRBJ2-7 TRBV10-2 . TGCGCCAGCTTTCGGGGGGCAACCTACGAGCAGTACTTC CASFRGATYEQYF
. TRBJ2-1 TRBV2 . TGTGCCAGCAGTCCACAGGTCGAGCAGTTCTTC CASSPQVEQFF
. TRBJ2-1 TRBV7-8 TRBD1 TGTGCCAGCAGGGCACAGGGGGCGTTGCATGAGCAGTTCTTC CASRAQGALHEQFF
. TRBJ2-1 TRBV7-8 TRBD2 TGTGCCAGCAGCTTTTTGTCTAGCGGGGGGTTTAACAATGAGCAGTTCTTC CASSFLSSGGFNNEQFF
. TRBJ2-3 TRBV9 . TGTGCCAGCAGCGTAGGAGGGTCTAGCACAGATACGCAGTATTTT CASSVGGSSTDTQYF
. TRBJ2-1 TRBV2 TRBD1 TGTGCCAGCACGACAGGACAGGGGGCCAACAATGAGCAGTTCTTC CASTTGQGANNEQFF
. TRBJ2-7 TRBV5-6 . TGTGCCAGCAGCTTCTTGCAGGGGACGTACGAGCAGTACTTC CASSFLQGTYEQYF
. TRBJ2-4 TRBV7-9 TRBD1 TGTGCCAGCAGCTCCTCAGGGGGTAGGGTTACGAACATTCAGTACTTC CASSSSGGRVTNIQYF
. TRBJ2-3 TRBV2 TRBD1 TGTGCCAGCAGTGAGCAGGGACAGCAGAGTGGAGATACGCAGTATTTT CASSEQGQQSGDTQYF
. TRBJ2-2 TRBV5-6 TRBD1 TGTGCCAGCAGTCCAGGGACAGTAAACACCGGGGAGCTGTTTTTT CASSPGTVNTGELFF
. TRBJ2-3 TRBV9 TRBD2 TGTGCCAGCAGCGTGGGGACTAGCGGGGGGCCGGTAGATACGCAGTATTTT CASSVGTSGGPVDTQYF
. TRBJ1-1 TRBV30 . TGTGCCTGGAGTGTGACTAGAGCCTTTGAAGCTTTCTTT CAWSVTRAFEAFF
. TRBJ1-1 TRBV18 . TGTGCCAGCAGCCAAGATTGGGGGCTGGGGACTGAAGCTTTCTTT CASSQDWGLGTEAFF
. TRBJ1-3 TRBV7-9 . TGTGCCAGCAGCTTTGACAGGTTCTCTGGAAACACCATATATTTT CASSFDRFSGNTIYF
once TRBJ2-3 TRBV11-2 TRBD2 TGTGCCAGCAGCTTAGGACTAGCGGGGGTCCTCAGCACAGATACGCAGTATTTT CASSLGLAGVLSTDTQYF
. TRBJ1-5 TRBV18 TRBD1 TGTGCCAGCTCACCTCGACCCCGGGACAGGGGCCCGTCGCCCCAGCATTTT CASSPRPRDRGPSPQHF
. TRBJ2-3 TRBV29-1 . TGCAGCGCTGGGAGTCTAGGCACAGATACGCAGTATTTT CSAGSLGTDTQYF
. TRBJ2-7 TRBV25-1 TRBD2 TGTGCCAGCAGTACCGACCCAGGGACTAGCGGGGACTACGAGCAGTACTTC CASSTDPGTSGDYEQYF
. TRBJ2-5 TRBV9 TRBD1 TGTGCCAGCAGCGTAGCACAGGGGGCGGGAGAGACCCAGTACTTC CASSVAQGAGETQYF
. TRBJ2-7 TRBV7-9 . TGTGCCAGCAGCTTAGCTTCGAGTGCGCCCCCCCCCAACTTC CASSLASSAPPPNF
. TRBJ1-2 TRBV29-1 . TGCAGCGTTGAAGACAGGTTAAACTATGGCTACACCTTC CSVEDRLNYGYTF